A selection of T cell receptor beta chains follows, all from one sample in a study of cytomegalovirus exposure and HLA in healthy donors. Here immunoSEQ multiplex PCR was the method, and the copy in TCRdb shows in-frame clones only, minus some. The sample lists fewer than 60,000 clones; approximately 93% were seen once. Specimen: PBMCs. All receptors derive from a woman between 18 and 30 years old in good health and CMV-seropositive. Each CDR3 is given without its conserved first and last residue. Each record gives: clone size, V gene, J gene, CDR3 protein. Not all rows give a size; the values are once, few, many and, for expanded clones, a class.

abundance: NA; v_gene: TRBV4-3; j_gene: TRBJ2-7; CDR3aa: ASSPGLAGEPYEQY
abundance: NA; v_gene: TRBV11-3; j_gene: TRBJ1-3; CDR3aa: ASSGGTGKNSGNTIY
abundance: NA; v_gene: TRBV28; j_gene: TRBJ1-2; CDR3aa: ASSEAGTGGGYT
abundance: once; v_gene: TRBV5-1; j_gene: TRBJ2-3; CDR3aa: ASSLDSGTDTQY
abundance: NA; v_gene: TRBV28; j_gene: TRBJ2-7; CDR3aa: ASSLLGGRAYEQY
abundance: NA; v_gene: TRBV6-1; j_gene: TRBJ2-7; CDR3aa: ASSETIGTGGLSYEQY
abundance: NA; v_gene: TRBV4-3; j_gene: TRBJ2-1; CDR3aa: ASSQTVQGSNYNEQF
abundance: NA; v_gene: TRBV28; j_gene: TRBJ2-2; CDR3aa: ASKGAGGVTGELF
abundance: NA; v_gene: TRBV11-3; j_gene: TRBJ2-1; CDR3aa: ASSLNLAGGENEQF
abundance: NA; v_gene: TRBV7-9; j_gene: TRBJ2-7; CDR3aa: ASGTRQGVDEQY
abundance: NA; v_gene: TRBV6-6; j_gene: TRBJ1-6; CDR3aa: ASTGEGRANSPLH
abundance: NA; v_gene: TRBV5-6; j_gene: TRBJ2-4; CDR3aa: ASSRDRADIQY
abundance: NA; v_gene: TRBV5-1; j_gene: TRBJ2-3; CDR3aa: ASSLDVSGTGDTQY
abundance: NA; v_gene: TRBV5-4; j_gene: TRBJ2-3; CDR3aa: ASSLDQGTTDTQY
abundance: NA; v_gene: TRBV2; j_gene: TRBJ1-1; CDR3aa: ASSGDLQGAGTEAF
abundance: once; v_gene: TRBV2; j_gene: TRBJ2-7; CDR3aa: ASEGTYEQY
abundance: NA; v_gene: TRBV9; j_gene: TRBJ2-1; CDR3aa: ASSVGGSVYNEQF
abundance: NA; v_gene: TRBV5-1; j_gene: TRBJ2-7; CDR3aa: ASNPDGPRYEQY
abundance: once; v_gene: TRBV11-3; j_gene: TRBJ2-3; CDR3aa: ASSLVAEGAVLDTQY
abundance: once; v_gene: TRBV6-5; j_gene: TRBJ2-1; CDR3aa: ASSYRESSYNEQF
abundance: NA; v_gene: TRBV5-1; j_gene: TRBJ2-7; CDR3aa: ASSPGLPQTYEQY
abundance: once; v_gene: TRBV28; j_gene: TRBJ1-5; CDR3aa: ASSPGTGDNQPQH
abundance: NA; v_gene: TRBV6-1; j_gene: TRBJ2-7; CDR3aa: ASSGGSGSSYEQY
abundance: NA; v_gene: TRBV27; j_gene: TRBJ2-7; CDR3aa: ASSTSGQAYEQY
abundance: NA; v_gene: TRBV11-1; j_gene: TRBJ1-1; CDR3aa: ASSGGQGVAEAF
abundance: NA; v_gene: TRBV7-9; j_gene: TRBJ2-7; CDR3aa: ASSLNSRAYEQY
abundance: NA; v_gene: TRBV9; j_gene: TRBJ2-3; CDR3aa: ASSALLASTDTQY
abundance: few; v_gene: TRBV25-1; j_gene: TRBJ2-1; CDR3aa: ASPSGRANEQF
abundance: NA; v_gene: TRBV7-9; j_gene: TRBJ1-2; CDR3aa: ASSLGSGTAAGYT
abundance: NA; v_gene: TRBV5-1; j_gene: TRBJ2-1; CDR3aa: ASSGQGIGEQF
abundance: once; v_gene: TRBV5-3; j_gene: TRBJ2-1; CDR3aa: ARSSSQPQSSYNEQF
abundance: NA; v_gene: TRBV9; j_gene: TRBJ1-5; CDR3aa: ASLQGQPSNQPQH
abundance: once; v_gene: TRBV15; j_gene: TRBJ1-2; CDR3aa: ATSLDSGGNYGYT
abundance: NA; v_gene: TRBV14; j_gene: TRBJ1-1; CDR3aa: ASRDNRVKAF
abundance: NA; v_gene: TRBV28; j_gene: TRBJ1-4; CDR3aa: ASRKAGGGEKLF
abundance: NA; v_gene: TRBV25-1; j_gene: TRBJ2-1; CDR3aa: ASSEAADRAKEQF
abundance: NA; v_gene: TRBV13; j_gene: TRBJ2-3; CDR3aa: ASSGGPRTQY
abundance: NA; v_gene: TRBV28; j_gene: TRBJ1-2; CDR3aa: ASSLLGTGRNGYT
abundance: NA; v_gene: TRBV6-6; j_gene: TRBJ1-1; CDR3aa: ASSYSGTDNKAF
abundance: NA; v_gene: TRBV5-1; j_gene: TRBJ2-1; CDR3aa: ASSSGTSGSVDGREQF
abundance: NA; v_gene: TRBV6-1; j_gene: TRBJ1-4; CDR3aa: ASSLRTDNEKLF
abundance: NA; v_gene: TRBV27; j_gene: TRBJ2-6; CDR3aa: ASSFTWRVSGANVLT
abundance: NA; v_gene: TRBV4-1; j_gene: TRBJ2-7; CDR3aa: ASSQAPFYEQY
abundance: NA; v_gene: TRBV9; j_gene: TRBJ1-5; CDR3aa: ASSVGQGFDQPQH
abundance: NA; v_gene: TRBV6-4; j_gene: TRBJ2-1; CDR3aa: ASSYYPTGGYEQF
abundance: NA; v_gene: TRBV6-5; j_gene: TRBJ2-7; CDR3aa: ACRQVGTGEQY
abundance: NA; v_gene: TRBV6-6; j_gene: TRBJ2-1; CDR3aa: ASSFRSYNEQF
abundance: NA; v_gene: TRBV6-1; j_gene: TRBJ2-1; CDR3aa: ASSGLGYNEQF
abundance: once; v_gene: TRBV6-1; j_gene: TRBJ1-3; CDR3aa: ASSVDRISSGNTIY
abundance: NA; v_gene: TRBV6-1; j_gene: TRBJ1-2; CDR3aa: ASSDHSLNYGYT
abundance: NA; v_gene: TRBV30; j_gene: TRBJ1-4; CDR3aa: AWSGTGVGEKLF
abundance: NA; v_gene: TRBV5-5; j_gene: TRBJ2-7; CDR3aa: ASSLEGASGGSSYEQY
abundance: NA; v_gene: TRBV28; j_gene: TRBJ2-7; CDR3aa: ASSPWGLAGVEYEQY
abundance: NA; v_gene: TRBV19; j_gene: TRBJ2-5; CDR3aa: ASSPRLLAGVETQY
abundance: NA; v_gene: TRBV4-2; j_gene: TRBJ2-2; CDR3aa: ASSQGQDTGELF